A single sample gave rise to the 26 T cell receptor beta chains below, sequenced in a study of blood T cells in healthy people across ages. The second PCR ran about 6 to 12 cycles with a sample-barcoded 5' primer and J-beta primers. TCRdb passed the 5' RACE reads through MiXCR, listing each CDR3 protein once. The repertoire holds hundreds of thousands of distinct CDR3 sequences, with roughly 43% as singletons. Sample: blood. These receptors all stem from an elderly man in good health.

The chain joins TRBV5-5 to TRBJ1-1; D ambiguous. The germline V and J ends were trimmed by 3 bases and 4 bases, with 16 bases remaining between them. Looked up from germline, CDR1 is SGHKS and CDR2 is YYEKEE (reference sequence). The CDR3 consists of 15 residues. The CDR3 DNA reads as TGTGCCAGCAGCTCTAAGTCCGTATTACGCACTGAAGCTTTCTTT. Translated, it gives CASSSKSVLRTEAFF.

Only a few counts were recorded for this clonotype. This chain connects TRBV5-5 to TRBJ1-1; 7 nucleotides agree with TRBD1. The trim removed 4 bases at V and 3 bases at J, leaving 6 bases unmatched. Germline values: CDR1 SGHKS, CDR2 YYEKEE (reference sequence). The CDR3 length is 14 residues. CDR3 sequence: CASSQQGSHTEAFF. The CDR3 DNA sequence: TGTGCCAGCAGCCAACAGGGGAGTCACACTGAAGCTTTCTTT.

This clonotype was seen repeatedly, ten times or more. V gene TRBV6-5 combines with J gene TRBJ2-4; perhaps TRBD1 as D (6 bases). The CDR3 consists of 13 residues. V was shortened by 0 bases and J by 6 bases, with 6 bases between the two germline ends. Germline CDR1 reads MNHEY; CDR2 reads SVGAGI. The CDR3 region is CASSYSTGNIQYF. Written as DNA, the CDR3 is TGTGCCAGCAGTTACTCGACAGGAAACATTCAGTACTTC.

The chain has TRBV7-2 and TRBJ1-4; D perhaps matches TRBD1 (6 bases). Trimming took 1 base from V and 6 from J, leaving 15 bases between them. Germline CDR1 and CDR2: SGHTA and FQGNSA. There are 16 residues in the CDR3. The CDR3 sequence is CASSLDQWTVDEKLFF. The CDR3 nucleotides are TGTGCCAGCAGCTTAGACCAATGGACAGTTGATGAAAAACTGTTTTTT.

In regard to this clonotype: A junction boundary mismatches the germline segment, possibly from a read error. The chain recombines TRBV12-3 or TRBV12-4 with TRBJ2-1; D is possibly TRBD1 (5 bases). CDR3 length equals 14 residues. DNA of the CDR3: TGTGCCAGCAGGTTAGGCCGGACCAGGGATGAGCAGTTCTTC. Translation: CASRLGRTRDEQFF.

This chain connects TRBV4-3 to TRBJ1-1; 8 positions agree with TRBD1. Losses at the gene ends were 4 bases for V and 11 bases for J; bases not matched to a gene: 6. The CDR3 runs 12 residues. Germline CDR1 LGHNA, CDR2 YSLEER. This CDR3 reads CASSPDRGWAFF. The CDR3 region has the DNA TGCGCCAGCAGCCCAGACAGGGGTTGGGCTTTCTTT.

This chain uses TRBV7-2 with TRBJ2-5; D unclear. Germline loops: CDR1 SGHTA, CDR2 FQGNSA. CDR3 size: 17 residues. Trimming removed 1 base from V and 4 bases from J, with 19 bases in between. CDR3 amino acids: CASSLGSAPDAGETQYF. Written as DNA, the CDR3 is TGTGCCAGCAGCTTAGGTTCCGCCCCAGACGCTGGAGAGACCCAGTACTTC.

This rearrangement joins TRBV7-3 to TRBJ2-3; no definite D call. V was pared by 2 bases and J by 1 base, with 10 bases between. This CDR3 spans 15 amino acids. Germline V CDR1 and CDR2: SGHTA, FQGTGA. In DNA, the CDR3 is TGTGCCAGCAGCTTATTTCTCTTGGGCACAGATACGCAGTATTTT. Its translation: CASSLFLLGTDTQYF.

On this clonotype: At one of its ends the junction is not consistent with the germline gene, which may arise from a read error. The rearrangement joins TRBV13 to TRBJ2-3; no clear D. CDR1 PRHDT and CDR2 FYEKMQ come from the germline V gene (reference sequence). CDR3 length: 13 amino acids. CDR3 protein: CASSVGDADPQYF. The CDR3, as DNA: TGTGCCAGCAGCGTAGGCGACGCGGATCCGCAGTATTTT.

The table lists this clonotype with a few counts. This chain uses TRBV7-6 with TRBJ1-1, with a tentative D call TRBD1 (6 bases). The CDR3 sequence is 15 residues long. V was clipped by 5 bases and J by 2 bases, with 15 bases between them. Germline loops: CDR1 SGHVS, CDR2 FNYEAQ. The CDR3 loop is CASSQTGTTNTEAFF. The CDR3 bases are TGTGCCAGCAGCCAGACCGGGACAACCAACACTGAAGCTTTCTTT.

A word on this clonotype: The junction does not match germline at one end; this may be a read error. The chain carries TRBV28 and TRBJ2-7; D possibly corresponds to TRBD2 (5 bases). The CDR3 is 14 amino acids. CDR1 and CDR2 (germline): MDHEN, SYDVKM. DNA of the CDR3: TGTGCCAGCAGTTTTCCCCTAGCTACCTATGAGCAGTACTTC. Its translation is CASSFPLATYEQYF.

This chain links TRBV13 with TRBJ2-1; the match to TRBD2 covers 8 bases. This CDR3 comprises 20 residues. After removal of 5 bases from V and 5 bases from J, the junction contained 23 bases not matched to a gene. CDR1 PRHDT and CDR2 FYEKMQ come from the germline V gene (reference sequence). In nucleotides, the CDR3 is TGTGCCAGCAGCCTCATCGGGGGGGCGGGTTCCTTTCTGGTAAACAATGAGCAGTTCTTC. Residues: CASSLIGGAGSFLVNNEQFF.

V and J are TRBV5-1 and TRBJ2-3, with D unclear. The CDR3 consists of 13 residues. The V and J ends lost 3 bases and 4 bases respectively, with 9 bases between them. Germline values: CDR1 SGHRS, CDR2 YFSETQ. The CDR3, as DNA: TGCGCCAGCAGCTCGTGGTTCGCAGATACGCAGTATTTT. Its protein is CASSSWFADTQYF.

The rearrangement uses TRBV16 and TRBJ2-7; the D is unclear. Trimming removed 2 bases at V and 0 bases at J, with 11 bases between. CDR1 and CDR2 (germline): KGHSY, FQNENV. This CDR3 has 15 residues. The CDR3 DNA is TGTGCCAGCAGCCAAGAGGCAATAAGCTCCTACGAGCAGTACTTC. It codes for CASSQEAISSYEQYF.

The rearrangement uses TRBV6-5 and TRBJ1-5; a weak D match, TRBD1 (5 bases). Per germline, CDR1 MNHEY and CDR2 SVGAGI. The CDR3 spans 15 residues. Trimming shortened V by 0 bases and J by 7 bases, and 13 bases separated the two germline ends. The CDR3 nucleotides are TGTGCCAGCAGTTACTCGGGCAGGGTAGGCCAGCCCCAGCATTTT. Protein: CASSYSGRVGQPQHF.

The sample holds one count of this clonotype. V and J are TRBV6-2 or TRBV6-3 and TRBJ1-4, with D unresolved. V shed 2 bases and J shed 11 bases, with 12 bases lying between them. The CDR3 extends over 13 amino acids. The germline V gene encodes CDR1 MNHEY and CDR2 SVGEGT. This CDR3 reads CASSYSVNGKLFF. The CDR3 nucleotides read TGTGCCAGCAGTTACAGTGTAAATGGGAAACTGTTTTTT.

This clonotype was recorded a few times. V and J are TRBV21-1 and TRBJ2-7; the listed D gene, TRBD2, was not tested against the DNA. TRBV21-1 is recorded as a pseudogene. The CDR3 is 17 amino acids. This CDR3 is CASRRLAGDTRAYEQYF. The CDR3, as DNA: TGTGCCAGCAGGAGACTAGCGGGAGACACAAGAGCCTACGAGCAGTACTTC.

The rearrangement uses TRBV2 and TRBJ1-1; 9 bases line up with TRBD1. After removal of 8 bases from V and 1 base from J, the junction contained 2 bases not matched to a gene. CDR1 SNHLY and CDR2 FYNNEI come from the germline V gene. This CDR3 is built from 13 residues. The CDR3 loop reads CASRDRENTEAFF. The CDR3 nucleotides read TGTGCCAGCCGGGACAGGGAGAACACTGAAGCTTTCTTT.

The V and J genes are TRBV6-5 and TRBJ2-1; 7 positions agree with TRBD1. The germline V gene has CDR1 MNHEY and CDR2 SVGAGI. The CDR3 covers 15 residues. The V and J ends lost 5 bases and 3 bases, in that order; junction bases with no gene match: 7. The CDR3: CASSKDRRFYNEQFF. The CDR3 DNA sequence: TGTGCCAGCAGTAAGGACAGGCGATTCTACAATGAGCAGTTCTTC.

This clonotype was detected only a few times. The chain employs TRBV7-8 and TRBJ1-2; D uncertain. Per germline, CDR1 SGHVS and CDR2 FQNEAQ. The CDR3 runs 16 residues. V lost 0 bases, J lost 4 bases, and 15 bases lay in between. In DNA, the CDR3 is TGTGCCAGCAGCTTAGCGCAATTGTACAGCTCCTATGGCTACACCTTC. This sequence encodes CASSLAQLYSSYGYTF.

The chain uses TRBV7-2 and TRBJ2-7; possible D gene TRBD1, 5 bases. The DNA end favors TRBJ2-5, so the J call may be wrong. Germline assignment: CDR1 SGHTA and CDR2 FQGNSA. This CDR3 region has 14 residues. CDR3 residues: CASSSIQGSGTQYF. The DNA of the CDR3 is TGTGCCAGCAGCTCGATTCAGGGATCGGGGACCCAGTACTTC.

This clonotype has a count of ten or more. The chain joins TRBV4-3 to TRBJ2-3, with D perhaps matching TRBD1 (5 bases). With 0 bases removed from V and 7 bases from J, the gap between germline ends came to 17 bases. This CDR3 comprises 16 residues. CDR1 is LGHNA and CDR2 is YSLEER in the germline V gene. The CDR3 reads CASSQDDRGMDNTQYF. CDR3 coding DNA: TGCGCCAGCAGCCAAGACGATAGGGGCATGGATAATACGCAGTATTTT.

The sample holds a few counts of this clonotype. The rearrangement uses TRBV7-3 and TRBJ2-7; 13 nucleotides line up with TRBD2. Trimming removed 5 bases from V and 2 bases from J; junction bases left unmatched: 3. CDR1 is SGHTA, CDR2 FQGTGA, per germline. This CDR3 contains 15 residues. The CDR3 here is CASSPGLAGAYEQYF. The DNA for the CDR3 is TGTGCCAGCAGCCCCGGACTAGCGGGAGCCTACGAGCAGTACTTC.

V gene TRBV12-3 or TRBV12-4 combines with J gene TRBJ1-5; D gene unclear. Trimming shortened V by 4 bases and J by 6 bases, and 10 bases separated the two germline ends. The CDR3 totals 13 residues. The CDR3 nucleotides read TGTGCCAGCAGTTCCGAAGGGATTCAGCCCCAGCATTTT. As protein: CASSSEGIQPQHF.

This rearrangement joins TRBV9 to TRBJ2-5; 8 bases are shared with TRBD1. CDR3 size: 14 residues. V was pared by 0 bases and J by 13 bases, with 11 bases of the junction left unmatched. Germline assignment: CDR1 SGDLS and CDR2 YYNGEE. Here the CDR3 reads CASSVDGQGPAVYF. The DNA for the CDR3 is TGTGCCAGCAGCGTAGATGGACAGGGCCCAGCAGTGTACTTC.

The chain combines TRBV10-3 with TRBJ1-2; 7 positions agree with TRBD1. The germline V gene encodes CDR1 ENHRY and CDR2 SYGVKD. The CDR3 is made up of 14 amino acids. V dropped 2 bases and J dropped 1; count of bases not matched to a gene: 1. The CDR3 DNA is TGTGCCATCAGTGAGAACAGGGGTAACTATGGCTACACCTTC. This translates into CAISENRGNYGYTF.